These 19 T cell receptor beta chains came from one sample sequenced in a study of identical twins. TCRdb itself ran the 5' RACE reads through MiXCR, one entry per CDR3 protein. This sample has about 900,000 distinct CDR3 sequences, with approximately 13% found just once. This sample also belongs to another study, concerning yellow fever vaccine responses in identical twins.

The specimen sequenced was PBMCs. All receptors come from a woman between 18 and 29 years old in good health.

In this sample, this clonotype turned up many times. The chain recombines TRBV20-1 with TRBJ2-1; D not resolved. This CDR3 has 15 residues. Trimming shortened V by 1 base and J by 7 bases, and 17 bases separated the two germline ends. CDR1 is DFQATT and CDR2 is SNEGSKA in the germline V gene (reference sequence). CDR3 DNA sequence: TGCAGTGCTAGAGGTAGTTTAACTTATCAGAATGAGCAGTTCTTC. It translates to CSARGSLTYQNEQFF.

This clonotype occurred many times. The chain employs TRBV5-1 and TRBJ2-3; D remains ambiguous. This CDR3 has 14 residues. V was clipped by 1 base and J by 0 bases, with 6 bases between them. CDR1 and CDR2 from the germline V gene are SGHRS and YFSETQ. In DNA, the CDR3 is TGCGCCAGCAGCTTGCTGCCTAGCACAGATACGCAGTATTTT. It translates to CASSLLPSTDTQYF.

V is TRBV5-1 and J is TRBJ2-1; TRBD2 matches 7 bases. CDR1 is SGHRS, CDR2 YFSETQ, per germline. The CDR3 sequence is 16 residues long. The V gene end was trimmed by 0 bases and the J gene end by 3 bases; junction bases not matched to a gene: 6. The chain's CDR3 is CASSLGAGVSYNEQFF. Here the CDR3 DNA reads TGCGCCAGCAGCTTGGGGGCGGGAGTCAGCTACAATGAGCAGTTCTTC. The whole variable domain, filled in from reference TRBV5-1 and TRBJ2-1, reads KAGVTQTPRYLIKTRGQQVTLSCSPISGHRSVSWYQQTPGQGLQFLFEYFSETQRNKGNFPGRFSGRQFSNSRSEMNVSTLELGDSALYLCASSLGAGVSYNEQFFGPGTRLTVL.

This clonotype has at least ten counts. V usage is TRBV29-1 and J usage is TRBJ2-2, with D uncertain. CDR3 length: 14 amino acids. With 4 bases removed from V and 0 bases from J, the gap between germline ends came to 9 bases. Germline values: CDR1 SQVTM, CDR2 ANQGSEA. The CDR3 DNA reads as TGCAGCGTTGTTGGCGGCTCGAACACCGGGGAGCTGTTTTTT. This sequence encodes CSVVGGSNTGELFF.

In this sample, this clonotype turned up many times. The genes are TRBV7-9 and TRBJ1-1; perhaps TRBD1 as D (5 bases). Germline CDR1 is SEHNR and CDR2 is FQNEAQ (reference sequence). V lost 7 bases and J lost 1, with 16 bases in between. The CDR3 runs to 15 residues. The CDR3 here is CASTSSVGTNTEAFF. The CDR3 nucleotides are TGTGCCAGCACCTCCTCGGTGGGGACGAACACTGAAGCTTTCTTT.

The table lists this clonotype with a few counts. The J gene is TRBJ1-5, the V gene TRBV7-9; 10 nucleotides match TRBD1. The CDR3 consists of 14 residues. CDR1 and CDR2 from the germline V gene are SEHNR and FQNEAQ (reference sequence). Losses at the gene ends were 4 bases for V and 14 bases for J; bases not matched to a gene: 11. CDR3 region: CASSSGTGEVGEHF. The DNA for the CDR3 is TGTGCCAGCAGCTCAGGGACAGGGGAAGTTGGCGAGCATTTT.

This clonotype was seen ten or more times. J is TRBJ2-7 and V is TRBV11-2, with 9 nucleotides matching TRBD2. The germline gives CDR1 SGHAT, CDR2 FQNNGV. This CDR3 region has 14 residues. J was trimmed by 4 bases and V by 3 bases; bases with no gene match: 4. The CDR3 region has the DNA TGTGCCAGCAGCTTCGAAGCGGGAGGTTACGAGCAGTACTTC. Translating it yields CASSFEAGGYEQYF.

This clonotype was seen a handful of times. The CDR3 DNA is TGTGCCATTACAAGCGGGGTGGACAAAAACATTCAGTACTTC. Amino acids: CAITSGVDKNIQYF. This chain uses TRBV10-3 with TRBJ2-4; 7 bases line up with TRBD2. The CDR3 spans 14 residues. J was trimmed by 3 bases and V by 9 bases; bases with no gene match: 8. The germline gives CDR1 ENHRY, CDR2 SYGVKD.

This sequence joins TRBV12-3 or TRBV12-4 and TRBJ1-2; no definite D call. V was pared by 3 bases and J by 2 bases, with 10 bases between. This CDR3 contains 14 residues. CDR3 sequence reads: CASSFWGGNYGYTF. The CDR3 region has the DNA TGTGCCAGCAGTTTTTGGGGAGGGAACTATGGCTACACCTTC.

Many counts were recorded for this clonotype. The genes are TRBV12-3 or TRBV12-4 and TRBJ2-7; TRBD2 aligns across 7 bases. The CDR3 runs to 13 residues. V gave up 8 bases and J gave up 2 bases; unmatched junction bases: 6. In DNA, the CDR3 is TGTGCCAGCGCACTGGCGGGGGCCTACGAGCAGTACTTC. Its translation is CASALAGAYEQYF.

This clonotype was found a few times. The V gene is TRBV7-9, the J gene TRBJ1-4; D uncertain. Trimming shortened V by 2 bases and J by 0 bases, and 10 bases separated the two germline ends. The CDR3 consists of 16 residues. Germline assignment: CDR1 SEHNR and CDR2 FQNEAQ (reference sequence). In DNA, the CDR3 is TGTGCCAGCAGCTTATTAGGAGTTGCAACTAATGAAAAACTGTTTTTT. Its translation is CASSLLGVATNEKLFF.

This sequence joins TRBV24-1 and TRBJ2-3; the match to TRBD1 covers 11 bases. There are 16 residues in the CDR3. The trim removed 3 bases at V and 4 bases at J, leaving 5 bases unmatched. Looked up from germline, CDR1 is KGHDR and CDR2 is SFDVKD. Written as DNA, the CDR3 is TGTGCCACCAGTGATCCGGGACAGGGGGATCCAGATACGCAGTATTTT. Amino acid sequence: CATSDPGQGDPDTQYF.

This clonotype occurred many times. The CDR3 nucleotides are TGCGCCAGCAGCGGACAGAGAGGTAACTACAATGAGCAGTTCTTC. It codes for CASSGQRGNYNEQFF. The V call is TRBV5-1, the J call TRBJ2-1, with D perhaps TRBD1 (6 bases). Trimming pared 4 bases from V and 3 bases from J, leaving 14 bases between. The germline gives CDR1 SGHRS, CDR2 YFSETQ. The CDR3 contains 15 residues.

The chain recombines TRBV7-2 with TRBJ2-7; 8 positions agree with TRBD2. The CDR3 contains 14 residues. Unmatched junction bases numbered 5, after V lost 5 bases and J lost 2 bases. Germline CDR1 SGHTA, CDR2 FQGNSA. This CDR3 reads CASSTGRGTYEQYF. The CDR3 bases are TGTGCCAGCAGCACCGGGAGGGGGACCTACGAGCAGTACTTC. The full variable domain, its missing parts supplied by reference TRBV7-2 and TRBJ2-7, is GAGVSQSPSNKVTEKGKDVELRCDPISGHTALYWYRQSLGQGLEFLIYFQGNSAPDKSGLPSDRFSAERTGGSVSTLTIQRTQQEDSAVYLCASSTGRGTYEQYFGPGTRLTVT.

The chain carries TRBV4-1 and TRBJ1-5, with unresolved D. The CDR3 totals 14 residues. The ends were cut back, 1 base at V and 4 bases at J, with 8 bases in the middle. Germline V gene lookup returns CDR1 MGHRA and CDR2 YSYEKL. The CDR3 spells CASSQGGRNQPQHF. The CDR3 DNA reads as TGCGCCAGCAGCCAAGGAGGGAGAAATCAGCCCCAGCATTTT.

This clonotype was picked up a small number of times. The genes are TRBV29-1 and TRBJ1-1; D unresolved. Trimming removed 6 bases from V and 0 bases from J, with 11 bases in between. The CDR3 is 13 residues long. CDR1 and CDR2 (germline): SQVTM, ANQGSEA. Here the CDR3 DNA reads TGCAGCGTGGCCCCTACCTTGAACACTGAAGCTTTCTTT. Translating gives CSVAPTLNTEAFF. Full variable domain (outside the CDR3, taken from reference TRBV29-1 and TRBJ1-1): SAVISQKPSRDICQRGTSLTIQCQVDSQVTMMFWYRQQPGQSLTLIATANQGSEATYESGFVIDKFPISRPNLTFSTLTVSNMSPEDSSIYLCSVAPTLNTEAFFGQGTRLTVV.

This clonotype was detected only a few times. This chain links TRBV20-1 with TRBJ2-3; D is uncertain. The germline V gene encodes CDR1 DFQATT and CDR2 SNEGSKA (reference sequence). CDR3 length equals 13 residues. Trimming shortened V by 6 bases and J by 1 base, and 11 bases separated the two germline ends. In DNA form, the CDR3 reads TGCAGTGCCACCATGGTCGGCACAGATACGCAGTATTTT. Translating it yields CSATMVGTDTQYF.

The chain joins TRBV7-2 to TRBJ2-5; 9 bases map to TRBD1. The CDR3 extends over 17 amino acids. Unmatched junction bases numbered 11, after V lost 1 base and J lost 5 bases. Germline CDR1 and CDR2: SGHTA and FQGNSA. DNA of the CDR3: TGTGCCAGCAGCTTAGTTGGACAGGGGTTTCCCCCGGAGACCCAGTACTTC. Its translation: CASSLVGQGFPPETQYF.

The genes are TRBV5-1 and TRBJ2-6; a weak D match, TRBD2 (5 bases). Trimming removed 1 base from V and 3 bases from J, with 11 bases in between. This CDR3 is 16 amino acids long. The germline gives CDR1 SGHRS, CDR2 YFSETQ. CDR3 DNA sequence: TGCGCCAGCAGCTTGCCCCGGGGTGGTGGGGCCAACGTCCTGACTTTC. Translating it yields CASSLPRGGGANVLTF.